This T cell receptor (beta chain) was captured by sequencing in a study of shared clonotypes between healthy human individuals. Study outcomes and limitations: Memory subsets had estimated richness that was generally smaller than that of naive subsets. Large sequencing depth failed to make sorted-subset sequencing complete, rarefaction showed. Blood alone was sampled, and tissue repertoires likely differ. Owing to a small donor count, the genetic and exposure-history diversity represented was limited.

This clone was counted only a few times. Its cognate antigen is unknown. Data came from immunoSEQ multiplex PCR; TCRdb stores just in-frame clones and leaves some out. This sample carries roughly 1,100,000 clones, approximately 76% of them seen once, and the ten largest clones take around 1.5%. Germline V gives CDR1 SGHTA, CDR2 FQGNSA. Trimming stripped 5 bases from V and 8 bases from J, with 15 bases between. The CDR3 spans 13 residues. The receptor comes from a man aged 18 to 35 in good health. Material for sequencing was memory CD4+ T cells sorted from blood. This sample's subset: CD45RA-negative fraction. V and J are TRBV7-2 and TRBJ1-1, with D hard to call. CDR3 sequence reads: CASSQVGFREAFF. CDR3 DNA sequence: TGTGCCAGCAGCCAAGTCGGGTTTAGGGAAGCTTTCTTT.